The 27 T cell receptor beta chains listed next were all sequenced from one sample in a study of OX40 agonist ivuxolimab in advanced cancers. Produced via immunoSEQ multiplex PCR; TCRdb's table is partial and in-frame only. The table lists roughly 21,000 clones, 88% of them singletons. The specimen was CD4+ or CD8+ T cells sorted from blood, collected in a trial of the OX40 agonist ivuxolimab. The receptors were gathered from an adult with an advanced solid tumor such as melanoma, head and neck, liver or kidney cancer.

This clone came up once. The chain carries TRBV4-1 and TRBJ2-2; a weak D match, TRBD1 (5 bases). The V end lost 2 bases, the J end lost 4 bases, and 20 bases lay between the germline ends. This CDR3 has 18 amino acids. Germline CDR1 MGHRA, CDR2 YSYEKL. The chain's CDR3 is CASSQYPKQGPPTGELFF. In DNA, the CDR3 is TGCGCCAGCAGCCAATACCCCAAGCAGGGTCCACCCACCGGGGAGCTGTTTTTT.

The CDR3 here is CASSLVQGAYGYTF. CDR3 DNA sequence: TGTGCCAGCAGCTTAGTCCAGGGGGCGTATGGCTACACCTTC. J is TRBJ1-2 and V is TRBV11-2; 8 bases align to TRBD1. V lost 1 base and J lost 5; bases outside the gene matches: 3. CDR3 length: 14 residues. Germline V gives CDR1 SGHAT, CDR2 FQNNGV. Complete variable domain (other parts from reference TRBV11-2 and TRBJ1-2): EAGVAQSPRYKIIEKRQSVAFWCNPISGHATLYWYQQILGQGPKLLIQFQNNGVVDDSQLPKDRFSAERLKGVDSTLKIQPAKLEDSAVYLCASSLVQGAYGYTFGSGTRLTVV.

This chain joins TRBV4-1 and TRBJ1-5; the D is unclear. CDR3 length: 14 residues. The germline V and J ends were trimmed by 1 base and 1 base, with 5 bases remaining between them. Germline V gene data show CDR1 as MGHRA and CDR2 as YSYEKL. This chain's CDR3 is CASSQVQSNQPQHF. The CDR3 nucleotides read TGCGCCAGCAGCCAAGTGCAGAGCAATCAGCCCCAGCATTTT.

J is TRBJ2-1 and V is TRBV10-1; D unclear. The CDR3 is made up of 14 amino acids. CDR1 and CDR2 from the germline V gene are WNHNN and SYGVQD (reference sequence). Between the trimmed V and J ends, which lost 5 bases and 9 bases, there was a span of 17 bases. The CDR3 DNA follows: TGCGCCAGCAGTATAGTGGCCTGGGTCGGTGAGCAGTTCTTC. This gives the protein CASSIVAWVGEQFF.

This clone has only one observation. The CDR3 sequence: CASSPTGELFF. The CDR3 DNA sequence: TGTGCCAGCAGTCCCACCGGGGAGCTGTTTTTT. This chain links TRBV28 with TRBJ2-2; no clear D. CDR1 is MDHEN, CDR2 SYDVKM, per germline. Trimming left V 5 bases short and J 4 bases short, with 2 bases between. There are 11 residues in the CDR3.

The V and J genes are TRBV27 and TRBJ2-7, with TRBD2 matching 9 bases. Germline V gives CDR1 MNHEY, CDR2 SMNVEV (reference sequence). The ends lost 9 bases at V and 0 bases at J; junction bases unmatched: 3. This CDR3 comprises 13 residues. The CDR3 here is CASQGLASYEQYF. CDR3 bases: TGTGCCAGTCAGGGACTAGCCTCCTACGAGCAGTACTTC.

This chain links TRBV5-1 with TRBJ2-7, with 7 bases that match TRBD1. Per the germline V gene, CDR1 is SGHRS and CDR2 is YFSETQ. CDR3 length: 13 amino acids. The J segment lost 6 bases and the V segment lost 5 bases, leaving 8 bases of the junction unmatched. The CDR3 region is CASRDRTSGEQYF. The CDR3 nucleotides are TGCGCCAGCAGGGACAGGACCTCCGGCGAGCAGTACTTC. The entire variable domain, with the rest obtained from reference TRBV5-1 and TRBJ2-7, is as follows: KAGVTQTPRYLIKTRGQQVTLSCSPISGHRSVSWYQQTPGQGLQFLFEYFSETQRNKGNFPGRFSGRQFSNSRSEMNVSTLELGDSALYLCASRDRTSGEQYFGPGTRLTVT.

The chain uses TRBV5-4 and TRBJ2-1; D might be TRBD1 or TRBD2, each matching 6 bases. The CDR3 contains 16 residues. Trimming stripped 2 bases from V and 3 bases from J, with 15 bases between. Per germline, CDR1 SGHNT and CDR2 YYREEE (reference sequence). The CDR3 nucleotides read TGTGCCAGCAGCTTCGGGGCAGGAGGGGGCTACAATGAGCAGTTCTTC. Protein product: CASSFGAGGGYNEQFF.

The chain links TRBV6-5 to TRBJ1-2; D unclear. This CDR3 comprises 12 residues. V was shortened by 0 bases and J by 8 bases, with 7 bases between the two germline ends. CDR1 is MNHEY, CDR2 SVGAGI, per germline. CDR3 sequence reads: CASSYSNSGYTF. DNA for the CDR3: TGTGCCAGCAGTTACTCGAATTCCGGCTACACCTTC.

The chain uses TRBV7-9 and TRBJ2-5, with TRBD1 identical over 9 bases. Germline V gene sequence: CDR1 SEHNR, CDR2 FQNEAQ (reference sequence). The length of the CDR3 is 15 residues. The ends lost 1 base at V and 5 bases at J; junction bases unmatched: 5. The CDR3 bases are TGTGCCAGCAGCTTAGGGACAGGGGCGGGGGAGACCCAGTACTTC. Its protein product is CASSLGTGAGETQYF.

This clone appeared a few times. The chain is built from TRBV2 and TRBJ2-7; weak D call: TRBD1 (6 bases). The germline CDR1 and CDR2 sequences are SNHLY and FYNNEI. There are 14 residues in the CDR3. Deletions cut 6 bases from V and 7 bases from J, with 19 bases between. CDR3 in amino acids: CASRGTTGKGEQYF. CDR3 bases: TGTGCCAGCAGGGGGACGACAGGCAAAGGGGAGCAGTACTTC.

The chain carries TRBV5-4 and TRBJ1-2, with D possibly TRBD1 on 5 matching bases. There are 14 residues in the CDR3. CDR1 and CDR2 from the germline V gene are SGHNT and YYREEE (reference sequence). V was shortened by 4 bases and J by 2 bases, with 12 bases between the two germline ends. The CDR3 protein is CASSDAGTNYGYTF. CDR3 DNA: TGTGCCAGCAGCGACGCCGGGACCAACTATGGCTACACCTTC.

The CDR3 coding sequence is TGTGCCAGCAGTGAGGTTGGGGGGGGGCAAGAGACCCAGTACTTC. Amino acid sequence: CASSEVGGGQETQYF. The chain uses TRBV6-1 and TRBJ2-5; 7 nucleotides align to TRBD2. This CDR3 has 15 amino acids. Germline trimming cut 3 bases from V and 2 bases from J; bases unmatched to any gene: 6. The germline V gene has CDR1 MNHNS and CDR2 SASEGT.

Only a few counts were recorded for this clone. In DNA form, the CDR3 reads TGTGCCAGCTCCGACAAGTACACCGGGGAGCTGTTTTTT. Amino acid sequence: CASSDKYTGELFF. This sequence joins TRBV19 and TRBJ2-2; no clear D. CDR3 length: 13 residues. CDR1 is LNHDA, CDR2 SQIVND, per germline (reference sequence). V was trimmed by 9 bases and J by 3 bases, leaving 11 bases between them.

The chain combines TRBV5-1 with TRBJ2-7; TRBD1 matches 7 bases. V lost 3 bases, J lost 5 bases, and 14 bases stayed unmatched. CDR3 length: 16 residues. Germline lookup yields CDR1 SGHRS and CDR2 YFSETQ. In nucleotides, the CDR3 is TGCGCCAGCAGCTCGGACAGGCGTCGGTCCTTGGACGAGCAGTACTTC. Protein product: CASSSDRRRSLDEQYF.

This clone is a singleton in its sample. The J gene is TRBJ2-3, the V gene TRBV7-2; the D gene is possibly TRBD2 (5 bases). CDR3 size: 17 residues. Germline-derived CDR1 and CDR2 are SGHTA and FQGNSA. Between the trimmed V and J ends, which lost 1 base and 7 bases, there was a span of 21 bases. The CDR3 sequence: CASSLGVAPVPTNTQYF. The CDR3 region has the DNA TGTGCCAGCAGCTTAGGGGTAGCGCCGGTCCCCACGAATACGCAGTATTTT. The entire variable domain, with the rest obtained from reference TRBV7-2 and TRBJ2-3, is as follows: GAGVSQSPSNKVTEKGKDVELRCDPISGHTALYWYRQSLGQGLEFLIYFQGNSAPDKSGLPSDRFSAERTGGSVSTLTIQRTQQEDSAVYLCASSLGVAPVPTNTQYFGPGTRLTVL.

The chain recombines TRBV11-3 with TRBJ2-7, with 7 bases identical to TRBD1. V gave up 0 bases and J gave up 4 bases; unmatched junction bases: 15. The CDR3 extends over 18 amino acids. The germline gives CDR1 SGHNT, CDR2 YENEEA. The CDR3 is CASSLDLGQPFSIYEQYF. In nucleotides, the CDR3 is TGTGCCAGCAGCTTAGATCTGGGACAGCCCTTCTCTATTTACGAGCAGTACTTC.

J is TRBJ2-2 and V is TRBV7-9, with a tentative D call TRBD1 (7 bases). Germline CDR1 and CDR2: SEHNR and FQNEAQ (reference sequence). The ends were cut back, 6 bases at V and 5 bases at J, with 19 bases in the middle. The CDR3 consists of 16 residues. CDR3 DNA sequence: TGTGCCAGCAGACCTACAGGGGTGGGAGGTACCGGGGAGCTGTTTTTT. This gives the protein CASRPTGVGGTGELFF.

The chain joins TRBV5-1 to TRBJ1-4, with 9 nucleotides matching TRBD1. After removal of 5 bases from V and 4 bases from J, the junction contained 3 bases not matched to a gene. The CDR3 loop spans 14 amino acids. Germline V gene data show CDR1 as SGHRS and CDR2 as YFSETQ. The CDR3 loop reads CASRRDRVNEKLFF. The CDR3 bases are TGCGCCAGCAGACGGGACAGGGTTAATGAAAAACTGTTTTTT.

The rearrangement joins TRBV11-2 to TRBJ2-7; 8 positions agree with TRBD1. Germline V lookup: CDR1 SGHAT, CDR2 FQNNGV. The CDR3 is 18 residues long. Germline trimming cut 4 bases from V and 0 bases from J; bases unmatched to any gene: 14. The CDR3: CASSSSSSGQDPSYEQYF. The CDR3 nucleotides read TGTGCCAGCAGCTCCTCGTCCTCGGGACAGGATCCCTCCTACGAGCAGTACTTC.

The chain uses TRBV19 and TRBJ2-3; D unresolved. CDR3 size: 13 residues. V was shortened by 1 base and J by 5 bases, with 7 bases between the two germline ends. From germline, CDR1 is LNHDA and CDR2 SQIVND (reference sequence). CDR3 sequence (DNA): TGTGCCAGTAGTATAGTTGGCGGAGATACGCAGTATTTT. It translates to CASSIVGGDTQYF.

The CDR3, as DNA: TGTGCCAGCTTGGCGTCCAATGAGCAGTTCTTC. As protein: CASLASNEQFF. The chain has TRBV2 and TRBJ2-1; D gene unclear. V was pared by 8 bases and J by 6 bases, with 8 bases between. This CDR3 is 11 amino acids long. Germline V gives CDR1 SNHLY, CDR2 FYNNEI. The full variable domain, its missing parts supplied by reference TRBV2 and TRBJ2-1, is EPEVTQTPSHQVTQMGQEVILRCVPISNHLYFYWYRQILGQKVEFLVSFYNNEISEKSEIFDDQFSVERPDGSNFTLKIRSTKLEDSAMYFCASLASNEQFFGPGTRLTVL.

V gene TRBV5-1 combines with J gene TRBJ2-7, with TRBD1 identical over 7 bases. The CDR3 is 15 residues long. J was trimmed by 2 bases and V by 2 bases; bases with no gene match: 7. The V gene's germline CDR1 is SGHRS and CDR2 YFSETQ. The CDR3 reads CASSFRDSRPYEQYF. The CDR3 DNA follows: TGCGCCAGCAGCTTTCGGGACAGTCGACCCTACGAGCAGTACTTC.

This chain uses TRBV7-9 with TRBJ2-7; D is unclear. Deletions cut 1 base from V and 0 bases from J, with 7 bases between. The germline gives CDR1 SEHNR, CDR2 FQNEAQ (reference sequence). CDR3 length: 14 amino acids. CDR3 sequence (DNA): TGTGCCAGCAGCTTAGTCGCGGACTCCTACGAGCAGTACTTC. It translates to CASSLVADSYEQYF.

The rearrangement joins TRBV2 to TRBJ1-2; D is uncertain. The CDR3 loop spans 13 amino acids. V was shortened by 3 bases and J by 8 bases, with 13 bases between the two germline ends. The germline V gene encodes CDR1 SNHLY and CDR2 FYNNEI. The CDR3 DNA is TGTGCCAGCAGTGATGCGGGAGGTTGGGGCTACACCTTC. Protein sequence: CASSDAGGWGYTF.

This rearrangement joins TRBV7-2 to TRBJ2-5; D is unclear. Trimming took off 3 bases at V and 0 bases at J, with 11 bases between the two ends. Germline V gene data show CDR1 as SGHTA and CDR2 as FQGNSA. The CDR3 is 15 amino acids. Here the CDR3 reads CASSFSFRYQETQYF. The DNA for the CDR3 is TGTGCCAGCAGCTTTAGTTTTAGGTACCAAGAGACCCAGTACTTC.

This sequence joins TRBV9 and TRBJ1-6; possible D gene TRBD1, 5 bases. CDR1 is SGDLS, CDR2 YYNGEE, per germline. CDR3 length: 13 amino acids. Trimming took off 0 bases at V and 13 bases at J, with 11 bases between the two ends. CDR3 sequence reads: CASSVGEGFPLHF. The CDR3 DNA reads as TGTGCCAGCAGCGTAGGGGAGGGGTTTCCCCTCCACTTT.